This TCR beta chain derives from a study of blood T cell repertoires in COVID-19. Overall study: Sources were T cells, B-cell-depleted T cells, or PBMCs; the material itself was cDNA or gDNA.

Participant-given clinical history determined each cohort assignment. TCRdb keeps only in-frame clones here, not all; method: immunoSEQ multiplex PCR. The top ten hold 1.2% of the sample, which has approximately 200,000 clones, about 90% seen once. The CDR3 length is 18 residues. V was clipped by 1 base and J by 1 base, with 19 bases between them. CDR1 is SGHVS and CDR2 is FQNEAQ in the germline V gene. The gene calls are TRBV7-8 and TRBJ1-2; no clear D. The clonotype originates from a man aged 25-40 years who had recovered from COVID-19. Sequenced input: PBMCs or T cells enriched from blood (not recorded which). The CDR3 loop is CASSLVSWQKSINYGYTF. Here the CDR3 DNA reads TGTGCCAGCAGCTTAGTTTCGTGGCAGAAATCCATTAACTATGGCTACACCTTC.